Listed below are T cell receptor beta chains from one sample, sequenced in a study of somatic mutations in cytotoxic T cells in rheumatoid arthritis. Here immunoSEQ multiplex PCR was the method, and the copy in TCRdb shows in-frame clones only, minus some. Seen here are tens of thousands of clones, roughly 86% observed once, and the top ten hold around 9%. Sequencing input: CD8+ T cells sorted from blood. These receptor sequences come from an adult with rheumatoid arthritis. CDR3s include the opening cysteine and the closing phenylalanine or tryptophan. The D gene is left open where the match is weak.

v_call d_call cdr3_aa
TRBV27 TRBD1 CASRLGGVNYEQYF
TRBV29-1 TRBD2 CSGTGLAGDSYEQYF
TRBV10-3 - CAISEGFTGEAFF
TRBV7-9 - CASSLVPAKYGYTF
TRBV11-2 - CASSLSPSHEQYF
TRBV15 - CATSPLANIQYF
TRBV5-8 - CASSFERYGNQPQHF
TRBV21-1 - CASSKSRRAATDTQYF
TRBV11-1 TRBD1 CASSSLTGREQYF
TRBV7-3 TRBD2 CASSFASGRYEQYF
TRBV7-9 - CASSPGGGPNYGYTF
TRBV6-5 - CASSYSRTTEAFF
TRBV4-1 - CASSQDGFFYEQYF
TRBV7-8 TRBD2 CASSLGLAGITDTQYF
TRBV11-2 - CASRPTSGFEQYF
TRBV4-3 - CASSQDTGFANYGYTF
TRBV6-1 TRBD1 CASSEVGQGAISSYEQYF